This T cell receptor (beta chain) emerged from a study of T cell changes during pregnancy in multiple sclerosis. Sequenced by immunoSEQ multiplex PCR; TCRdb stores in-frame clones only, minus some. The sample lists 43,000 or so clones, 80% to 90% seen once, with about 1.8% in the top ten. The CDR3 spans 14 residues. V shed 7 bases and J 3 bases; nucleotides not matched to a gene: 6. CDR1 SGHNT and CDR2 YYREEE come from the germline V gene (reference sequence). The sequences come from peripheral blood, collected in the first trimester of pregnancy. The genes are TRBV5-4 and TRBJ2-2; 7 bases fit TRBD1. This sequence was found in a female donor with multiple sclerosis, enrolled in a pregnancy study. The CDR3 nucleotides are TGTGCCAGCTCACGGGACAGATACACCGGGGAGCTGTTTTTT. Its translation is CASSRDRYTGELFF.